Each of the 21 T cell receptor beta chains below was sequenced from the same sample in a study of T and B cells in COVID-19 patients. Each TRB amplification used about 220-500 ng of genomic DNA from blood. Multiplex PCR with BIOMED2 TRB-A/B primer pools amplified TRB rearrangements. Each CDR3 protein gets one entry after TCRdb re-called the multiplex PCR reads with MiXCR. In the table there are approximately 14,000 distinct CDR3 sequences, 28% of which are singletons. The sequencing sample was made of blood. The receptors shown here come from a human donor who had recovered from COVID-19.

A word on this clonotype: This may be a read error, as it is one base from a much larger clone. As the CDR3 is not closed by the conserved phenylalanine or tryptophan, this likely results from a read error. The chain has TRBV30 and TRBJ2-3; 7 positions match TRBD2. CDR3 size: 12 residues. Per the germline V gene, CDR1 is GTSNPN and CDR2 is SVGIG (reference sequence). Trimming removed 8 bases from V and 8 bases from J; junction bases left unmatched: 10. CDR3 amino acids: CAGEGRRGTQYL. Written as DNA, the CDR3 is TGTGCCGGGGAGGGGCGAAGAGGTACGCAGTATCTT.

This clonotype is medium-sized. This rearrangement joins TRBV19 to TRBJ1-2; 7 nucleotides line up with TRBD1. This CDR3 contains 12 residues. Trimming took 4 bases from V and 8 from J; bases not matched to a gene: 4. CDR1 and CDR2 from the germline V gene are LNHDA and SQIVND (reference sequence). The CDR3 loop reads CASSNRDRGYTF. The CDR3 bases are TGTGCCAGTAGTAACAGGGACAGAGGCTACACCTTC.

In this sample, this clonotype is medium-sized. The chain combines TRBV19 with TRBJ2-5; D possibly matches TRBD1 or TRBD2 (6 bases each). Germline V gene lookup returns CDR1 LNHDA and CDR2 SQIVND (reference sequence). This CDR3 spans 14 amino acids. V was pared by 2 bases and J by 1 base, with 8 bases between. The CDR3 protein is CASSISGAQETQYF. In DNA form, the CDR3 reads TGTGCCAGTAGTATATCGGGGGCCCAAGAGACCCAGTACTTC.

Within the sample, this clonotype is medium-sized (0.01 to 0.1%). The chain carries TRBV19 and TRBJ1-1; 8 bases are shared with TRBD1. The V gene end was trimmed by 7 bases and the J gene end by 5 bases; junction bases not matched to a gene: 15. The CDR3 extends over 16 amino acids. Germline lookup yields CDR1 LNHDA and CDR2 SQIVND (reference sequence). CDR3 residues: CASKRVGQGGLTEAFF. For the CDR3, the DNA is TGTGCCAGTAAGCGGGTAGGACAGGGCGGATTAACTGAAGCTTTCTTT.

This clonotype has just a few counts. The chain carries TRBV5-1 and TRBJ1-4; TRBD1 matches 8 bases. CDR1 and CDR2 (germline): SGHRS, YFSETQ. The ends lost 4 bases at V and 8 bases at J; junction bases unmatched: 10. There are 15 residues in the CDR3. The CDR3 sequence: CASSPPQGAGEKLFF. CDR3 sequence (DNA): TGCGCCAGCAGCCCTCCCCAGGGGGCTGGCGAAAAACTGTTTTTT.

The chain uses TRBV5-1 and TRBJ1-1, with D tentatively TRBD1 (5 bases). Deletions cut 7 bases from V and 1 base from J, with 14 bases between. There are 14 residues in the CDR3. Germline V lookup: CDR1 SGHRS, CDR2 YFSETQ. In DNA form, the CDR3 reads TGCGCCAGCGGCCTTGGGGGGAAGAACACTGAAGCTTTCTTT. This sequence encodes CASGLGGKNTEAFF.

In its sample, this clonotype was seen many times. The V call is TRBV13, the J call TRBJ2-2; D is tentatively TRBD1 or TRBD2 (5 bases each). Germline V gives CDR1 PRHDT, CDR2 FYEKMQ (reference sequence). This CDR3 is 16 amino acids long. Trimming removed 1 base from V and 6 bases from J, with 15 bases in between. The CDR3 region has the DNA TGTGCCAGCAGCTTAGAAACGGGGCCGGGTCCCGGGGAGCTGTTTTTT. It specifies CASSLETGPGPGELFF.

The V gene is TRBV4-1, the J gene TRBJ1-2, with 10 bases identical to TRBD1. The CDR3 consists of 15 residues. Germline-derived CDR1 and CDR2 are MGHRA and YSYEKL. V lost 4 bases and J lost 4; bases outside the gene matches: 6. The CDR3 bases are TGCGCCAGCAGCCCTCGACAGGGGGCTAGCTATGGCTACACCTTC. This encodes CASSPRQGASYGYTF.

In its sample, this clonotype was seen a few times. V usage is TRBV7-2 and J usage is TRBJ1-4; D ambiguous. Per germline, CDR1 SGHTA and CDR2 FQGNSA. Between the trimmed V and J ends, which lost 5 bases and 7 bases, there was a span of 14 bases. The CDR3 has 14 residues. CDR3 bases: TGTGCCAGCAGCGTTAGGGCGGTGGGTGAAAAACTGTTTTTT. This translates into CASSVRAVGEKLFF.

Here the CDR3 reads CASSSLERTLYEQYF. CDR3 DNA: TGTGCCAGCAGTTCCCTCGAAAGGACCTTATACGAGCAGTACTTC. The gene calls are TRBV6-2 or TRBV6-3 and TRBJ2-7; no reliable D call. V was trimmed by 4 bases and J by 4 bases, leaving 17 bases between them. Germline-derived CDR1 and CDR2 are MNHEY and SVGEGT. The CDR3 runs to 15 residues.

The chain links TRBV18 to TRBJ2-7; 11 nucleotides agree with TRBD1. After removal of 3 bases from V and 4 bases from J, the junction contained 5 bases not matched to a gene. CDR3 length: 15 amino acids. CDR1 is KGHSH and CDR2 is LQKENI in the germline V gene. CDR3 residues: CASSPRGQGGYEQYF. CDR3 nucleotides: TGTGCCAGCTCACCCAGGGGACAGGGGGGTTACGAGCAGTACTTC.

This clonotype rates as medium-sized (0.01 to 0.1%). The rearrangement joins TRBV27 to TRBJ2-7, with D perhaps TRBD1 (5 bases). The V end was cut by 2 bases, the J end by 6 bases, with 14 bases between. Germline assignment: CDR1 MNHEY and CDR2 SMNVEV (reference sequence). The CDR3 sequence is 14 residues long. The CDR3 is CASSLEAGWSEQYF. The CDR3 nucleotides read TGTGCCAGCAGTTTAGAGGCAGGGTGGAGCGAGCAGTACTTC.

This clonotype was seen repeatedly, ten times or more. The chain employs TRBV5-4 and TRBJ2-7; D is possibly TRBD1 (6 bases). Germline lookup yields CDR1 SGHNT and CDR2 YYREEE (reference sequence). CDR3 length: 14 residues. V lost 2 bases, J lost 2 bases, and 11 bases lay in between. CDR3: CASSFRDTTYEQYF. CDR3 DNA sequence: TGTGCCAGCAGCTTCCGGGACACCACCTACGAGCAGTACTTC.

This clonotype was observed at least ten times. The V gene is TRBV5-4, the J gene TRBJ2-7; 7 bases align to TRBD1. The V gene end was trimmed by 2 bases and the J gene end by 5 bases; junction bases not matched to a gene: 7. This CDR3 spans 14 amino acids. Germline loops: CDR1 SGHNT, CDR2 YYREEE (reference sequence). DNA of the CDR3: TGTGCCAGCAGCTTACTGACAGGGCCCGACGAGCAGTACTTC. This translates into CASSLLTGPDEQYF.

The chain is built from TRBV27 and TRBJ1-6; the D gene is possibly TRBD1 (5 bases). Germline V gene sequence: CDR1 MNHEY, CDR2 SMNVEV (reference sequence). V shed 6 bases and J shed 0 bases, with 12 bases lying between them. The CDR3 runs 16 residues. CDR3 sequence (DNA): TGTGCCAGCAGATCCAGGGCGAGCTCCTATAATTCACCCCTCCACTTT. This codes for CASRSRASSYNSPLHF.

This clonotype is medium-sized within its sample. This sequence joins TRBV18 and TRBJ2-2, with 9 nucleotides matching TRBD1. Losses at the gene ends were 6 bases for V and 2 bases for J; bases not matched to a gene: 10. CDR1 and CDR2 from the germline V gene are KGHSH and LQKENI. This CDR3 has 17 amino acids. The CDR3 loop is CASSPGQGKANTGELFF. The CDR3 nucleotides read TGTGCCAGCTCGCCGGGACAGGGAAAGGCCAACACCGGGGAGCTGTTTTTT.

The rearrangement uses TRBV20-1 and TRBJ1-1; the D gene is possibly TRBD1 (5 bases). V shed 1 base and J shed 8 bases, with 14 bases lying between them. Looked up from germline, CDR1 is DFQATT and CDR2 is SNEGSKA (reference sequence). The CDR3 sequence is 13 residues long. The DNA for the CDR3 is TGCAGTGCTAGAGTCTACATCCGGGACGAAGCTTTCTTT. This sequence encodes CSARVYIRDEAFF.

This clonotype rates as medium-sized. The chain joins TRBV19 to TRBJ2-7, with no clear D. The V and J ends lost 5 bases and 4 bases respectively, with 15 bases between them. The CDR3 is 14 residues long. Germline loops: CDR1 LNHDA, CDR2 SQIVND (reference sequence). CDR3 in DNA: TGTGCCAGTAGTCTGGGTTCTCTGGGATACGAGCAGTACTTC. Translation gives CASSLGSLGYEQYF. Based on the CDR3 plus reference TRBV19 and TRBJ2-7, the full variable domain is DGGITQSPKYLFRKEGQNVTLSCEQNLNHDAMYWYRQDPGQGLRLIYYSQIVNDFQKGDIAEGYSVSREKKESFPLTVTSAQKNPTAFYLCASSLGSLGYEQYFGPGTRLTVT.

V gene TRBV12-3 or TRBV12-4 combines with J gene TRBJ1-3; the D is unclear. CDR3 size: 13 residues. V shed 3 bases and J shed 4 bases, with 7 bases lying between them. CDR3 bases: TGTGCCAGCAGTTTGAGCATCGGAAACACCATATATTTT. Translation gives CASSLSIGNTIYF.

Worth noting for this clonotype: A much larger clone is a single base away; this may be a read error. The chain couples TRBV5-6 to TRBJ1-6, with D perhaps matching TRBD1 (5 bases). Trimming cost V 3 bases and J 8 bases, with 9 bases left between them. In germline, CDR1 is SGHDT, CDR2 YYEEEE. The CDR3 length is 13 residues. CDR3 in amino acids: CASSYWGDSPLHF. CDR3 DNA sequence: TGTGCCAGCAGCTACTGGGGGGATTCACCCCTCCACTTT.

There are a few counts of this clonotype. This CDR3 reads CASSDPGQGGETQYF. The CDR3 DNA sequence: TGTGCCAGCAGCGACCCGGGACAGGGGGGAGAGACCCAGTACTTC. The rearrangement joins TRBV7-3 to TRBJ2-5, with 11 bases that match TRBD1. There are 15 residues in the CDR3. CDR1 is SGHTA and CDR2 is FQGTGA in the germline V gene. V shed 5 bases and J 4 bases; nucleotides not matched to a gene: 6.